These 12 T cell receptor beta chains came from one sample sequenced in a study of blood T cell repertoires in COVID-19. Libraries were prepared by immunoSEQ multiplex PCR; TCRdb keeps only in-frame clonotypes and omits some of them. The table includes over 250,000 clones, around 87% detected once. The specimen sequenced was PBMCs or T cells enriched from blood (not recorded which). These receptors were obtained from a woman in her twenties or thirties who had recovered from COVID-19.

The chain carries TRBV7-2 and TRBJ2-3, with 9 bases lining up with TRBD2. V shed 4 bases, J shed 3 bases, and the junction held 8 bases outside the gene matches. Germline CDR1 and CDR2: SGHTA and FQGNSA. The CDR3 sequence is 16 residues long. The CDR3 region is CASSSVTSGGTDTQYF. The CDR3 DNA reads as TGTGCCAGCAGCTCGGTGACTAGCGGAGGTACAGATACGCAGTATTTT.

This rearrangement joins TRBV19 to TRBJ2-2; TRBD2 matches at 7 bases. The germline CDR1 and CDR2 sequences are LNHDA and SQIVND (reference sequence). The length of the CDR3 is 15 residues. V shed 3 bases and J 7 bases; nucleotides not matched to a gene: 8. In DNA form, the CDR3 reads TGTGCCAGTAGTATGTTGCGGGGGATGGGCGGGGAGCTGTTTTTT. Protein sequence: CASSMLRGMGGELFF.

The gene calls are TRBV18 and TRBJ1-2; TRBD1 matches 10 bases. Germline assignment: CDR1 KGHSH and CDR2 LQKENI. J lost 4 bases, V lost 6 bases, and 14 bases had no gene match. This CDR3 contains 17 residues. The CDR3 sequence: CASSGLAGTGDSYGYTF. CDR3 DNA: TGTGCCAGCTCGGGCCTCGCCGGGACAGGGGACAGCTATGGCTACACCTTC. Full variable domain (outside the CDR3, taken from reference TRBV18 and TRBJ1-2): NAGVMQNPRHLVRRRGQEARLRCSPMKGHSHVYWYRQLPEEGLKFMVYLQKENIIDESGMPKERFSAEFPKEGPSILRIQQVVRGDSAAYFCASSGLAGTGDSYGYTFGSGTRLTVV.

This rearrangement joins TRBV27 to TRBJ2-7; maybe TRBD1 (6 bases). The V end was cut by 1 base, the J end by 3 bases, with 7 bases between. This CDR3 region has 13 residues. CDR1 is MNHEY and CDR2 is SMNVEV in the germline V gene (reference sequence). The CDR3, as DNA: TGTGCCAGCAGTTTATACAGGGACTACGAGCAGTACTTC. Its translation is CASSLYRDYEQYF.

This chain joins TRBV5-1 and TRBJ2-7; D is unresolved. V lost 2 bases and J 3 bases, leaving 6 bases between the germline ends. The CDR3 consists of 12 residues. Germline CDR1 is SGHRS and CDR2 is YFSETQ. This CDR3 reads CASSFLGYEQYF. CDR3 in DNA: TGCGCCAGCAGCTTTCTAGGCTACGAGCAGTACTTC.

The chain is built from TRBV28 and TRBJ1-2; possibly TRBD1 for D (5 bases). CDR3 length: 14 amino acids. CDR1 and CDR2 from the germline V gene are MDHEN and SYDVKM. V gave up 6 bases and J gave up 2 bases, with 13 bases separating them. This chain's CDR3 is CASRPGTVNYGYTF. Here the CDR3 DNA reads TGTGCCAGCAGGCCCGGGACTGTGAACTATGGCTACACCTTC.

The genes are TRBV6-5 and TRBJ1-5, with D perhaps matching TRBD1 (6 bases). The V end was cut by 6 bases, the J end by 1 base, with 10 bases between. Germline CDR1 MNHEY, CDR2 SVGAGI. This CDR3 spans 14 amino acids. DNA for the CDR3: TGTGCCAGCAGCGGACAGTGGAGCAATCAGCCCCAGCATTTT. Translated, it gives CASSGQWSNQPQHF.

The chain is built from TRBV14 and TRBJ2-7; tentatively, D is TRBD1 (5 bases). V dropped 0 bases and J dropped 6 bases, with 12 bases sitting between them. Germline CDR1 reads SGHDN; CDR2 reads FVKESK. The CDR3 runs to 14 residues. The CDR3 reads CASSQDWQGSEQYF. The CDR3 nucleotides are TGTGCCAGCAGCCAAGATTGGCAGGGCTCCGAGCAGTACTTC.

V gene TRBV6-6 combines with J gene TRBJ2-3; TRBD2 agrees at 7 bases. With 7 bases clipped from V and 2 bases from J, the junction kept 12 bases outside the gene matches. Germline values: CDR1 MNHNY, CDR2 SVGAGI (reference sequence). This CDR3 is built from 16 residues. The CDR3 sequence: CASNPRRAGFTDTQYF. The CDR3 DNA is TGTGCCAGCAACCCGCGTCGAGCGGGGTTCACAGATACGCAGTATTTT.

The rearrangement uses TRBV4-1 and TRBJ2-5; 11 bases are a match to TRBD2. In germline, CDR1 is MGHRA, CDR2 YSYEKL. The CDR3 extends over 20 amino acids. The V segment lost 0 bases and the J segment 3 bases; nucleotides outside the gene matches: 15. The CDR3 region is CASSQDTLAGALVGEETQYF. The CDR3, as DNA: TGCGCCAGCAGCCAAGATACACTAGCGGGGGCCCTAGTGGGAGAAGAGACCCAGTACTTC.

The CDR3 loop is CASSPLELFF. DNA of the CDR3: TGTGCCAGCAGCCCCTTAGAACTGTTTTTT. The chain recombines TRBV7-6 with TRBJ1-4, with D hard to call. Between the trimmed V and J ends, which lost 5 bases and 12 bases, there was a span of 7 bases. There are 10 residues in the CDR3. Per the germline V gene, CDR1 is SGHVS and CDR2 is FNYEAQ.

This clone was counted a single time. The chain combines TRBV9 with TRBJ2-3, with 7 positions matching TRBD1. CDR1 is SGDLS and CDR2 is YYNGEE in the germline V gene. V gave up 5 bases and J gave up 8 bases; unmatched junction bases: 8. This CDR3 region has 13 residues. The CDR3 nucleotides are TGTGCCAGCAGTGGACAGGCCCCAGCTACGCAGTATTTT. Its translation: CASSGQAPATQYF. Drawing the rest from reference TRBV9 and TRBJ2-3, the complete variable domain is DSGVTQTPKHLITATGQRVTLRCSPRSGDLSVYWYQQSLDQGLQFLIQYYNGEERAKGNILERFSAQQFPDLHSELNLSSLELGDSALYFCASSGQAPATQYFGPGTRLTVL.